These T cell receptor beta chains were read from a single sample in a study of control samples from healthy donors and cancer patients. Profiled with immunoSEQ multiplex PCR; TCRdb holds only in-frame clones, not every one. In the table there are approximately 130,000 clones, 70% to 90% of which are singletons. Sequenced material: blood. These receptors all stem from a man in his 60s in good health. Each CDR3 is given without its conserved first and last residue. A D gene is named only where the DNA matches it firmly.

J	V	D	CDR3
TRBJ1-5	TRBV9	.	ASSVTPGAGQPQH
TRBJ2-7	TRBV2	.	ASSESTASY
TRBJ2-7	TRBV19	.	ASSTRGRMDEQY
TRBJ1-5	TRBV19	TRBD1	ASRPGQGGNQPQH
TRBJ2-4	TRBV4-1	.	ASSPFAVGKNIQY
TRBJ1-1	TRBV19	.	ASSMDRKLEAF
TRBJ1-1	TRBV6-2/TRBV6-3	.	ASSPTGGPANTEAF
TRBJ1-6	TRBV3-1/TRBV3-2	.	ASSPGTNSPLH
TRBJ2-6	TRBV11-2	.	ASSLSRGATGANVLT
TRBJ2-1	TRBV5-1	.	ASSLGGTALHYNEQF
TRBJ2-6	TRBV4-3	.	ASSQDPAKSGANVLT
TRBJ1-1	TRBV7-9	.	ASSVMNTEAF
TRBJ1-4	TRBV7-9	.	ASSSYRTATNEKLF
TRBJ2-3	TRBV2	TRBD2	ASTLGLAGGLTDTQY
TRBJ1-2	TRBV3-1/TRBV3-2	.	ASSLRFYGYT
TRBJ2-5	TRBV30	TRBD1	AWSVLKIAGTEYQETQY
TRBJ1-6	TRBV5-5	.	ASSLATRTESPLH
TRBJ1-3	TRBV18	TRBD1	ASSAGTGSGNTIY
TRBJ1-2	TRBV15	.	ATSRNREGFNYGYT
TRBJ1-5	TRBV12-1	.	ASSFALRQENQPQH
TRBJ2-7	TRBV29-1	TRBD1	SVSDGTGAMIGGYEQY
TRBJ1-3	TRBV6-1	TRBD1	ASSDGTGSGNTIY
TRBJ2-3	TRBV19	.	ASSMRGRGSTDTQY
TRBJ1-2	TRBV6-5	.	ASSYRDSYGYT
TRBJ2-1	TRBV28	TRBD1	ASSIPTGHGNEQF
TRBJ2-7	TRBV6-5	.	ASSRDTSYEQY
TRBJ1-4	TRBV5-1	.	ASSPGARGASEKLF
TRBJ1-2	TRBV6-5	.	ASKGDEGRGYGYT
TRBJ1-1	TRBV12-2	.	ASRLAVQTEAF
TRBJ1-1	TRBV25-1	.	ASSRQLDTEAF
TRBJ1-6	TRBV4-1	.	ASSQERSGSNSPLH
TRBJ2-1	TRBV5-1	.	ASSVGGVRDEQF
TRBJ2-7	TRBV27	.	ASSLFASRGSDSYEQY
TRBJ1-1	TRBV4-3	.	ASSQDRGQNTEAF
TRBJ1-1	TRBV19	TRBD1	ASTRTGGMNTEAF
TRBJ2-4	TRBV9	.	ASSVGDSQAKNIQY